The clone carrying this T cell receptor beta chain showed up just a few times. Its specificity is unknown. This specimen belongs to a study of HIV-infected patients and healthy controls. Roughly three months, about 14 weeks, into antiretroviral therapy, follow-up blood was collected. No cell fractionation was done, so the repertoire covers all unsorted peripheral blood T cells. V lost 1 base and J lost 7; bases outside the gene matches: 8. The germline gives CDR1 SGHVS, CDR2 FQNEAQ. This CDR3 spans 16 amino acids. Study-wide results and limits: Only sixteen HIV-infected individuals were processed, a major limit on how widely findings apply.

400 to 550 ng RNA was reverse transcribed with alpha and beta constant-region primers. Each of the alpha and beta chains got its own library through chain-specific third strand synthesis with indices. Ligation attached cDNA to a 5' RACE adapter that carried a random hexamer and SP2 site. Two random hexamers, added before amplification and joined, formed each molecule's 12-nucleotide barcode. TCRdb called the 5' RACE reads again in MiXCR, with one record for every CDR3 protein. This table holds about 6,000 distinct CDR3 sequences, around 8.1% found once. The sample consisted of blood, taken during antiretroviral therapy. V and J are TRBV7-8 and TRBJ2-2; 8 bases map to TRBD1. The source is an adult with HIV infection. CDR3 nucleotides: TGTGCCAGCAGCTTAGTACCAGGGGGCAGCGGCGGGGAGCTGTTTTTT. It encodes CASSLVPGGSGGELFF.